This TCR beta chain is from a study of blood T cell repertoires in COVID-19. Turning to the study itself: In each case, the material was cDNA or gDNA derived from T cells, B-cell-depleted T cells, or PBMCs.

The table came from immunoSEQ multiplex PCR; TCRdb's copy has only in-frame clones and leaves some out. The data contain fewer than 200,000 clones, about four fifths of them singletons. The receptor's source is a man in his 70s with active or convalescent COVID-19. Sequencing input: peripheral blood.

The CDR3 spells CASRGERGQSDTQYF. CDR3 coding DNA: TGTGCCAGTAGGGGGGAGAGGGGGCAGTCAGATACGCAGTATTTT. The rearrangement joins TRBV19 to TRBJ2-3, with TRBD1 matching over 7 bases. Germline trimming cut 6 bases from V and 4 bases from J; bases unmatched to any gene: 10. Germline V lookup: CDR1 LNHDA, CDR2 SQIVND (reference sequence). The CDR3 totals 15 residues.